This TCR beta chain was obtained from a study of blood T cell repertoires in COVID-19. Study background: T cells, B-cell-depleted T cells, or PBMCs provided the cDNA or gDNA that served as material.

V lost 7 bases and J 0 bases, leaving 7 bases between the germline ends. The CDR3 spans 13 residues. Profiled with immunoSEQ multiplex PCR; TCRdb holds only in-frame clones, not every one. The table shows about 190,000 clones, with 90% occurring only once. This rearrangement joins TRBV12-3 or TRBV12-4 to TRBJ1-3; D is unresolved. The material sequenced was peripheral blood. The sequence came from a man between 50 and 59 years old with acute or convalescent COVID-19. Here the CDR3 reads CASTEGSGNTIYF. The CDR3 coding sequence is TGTGCCAGCACCGAGGGCTCTGGAAACACCATATATTTT.